This T cell receptor (beta chain) was sequenced during a study of CD8 T cells in Susac syndrome. Study-wide results and limits: TCR sequencing and HLA analysis covered a relatively small number of individuals.

From blood CD8+ and CD4+ T cells, the TCR beta chain was sequenced. Stable or active relapsing-remitting multiple sclerosis, untreated and meeting revised McDonald criteria, defined the controls. Reverse transcription of about 0.45 to 1 ug RNA used random hexamers. TCR beta CDR3 was amplified by immunoSEQ multiplex PCR. This amplification extended across 54 Vbeta and 13 Jbeta segments. TCRdb re-derived calls from the immunoSEQ multiplex PCR reads in MiXCR, one entry per CDR3 protein. Of around 280,000 distinct CDR3 sequences in the sample, about 90% were seen once. There are 15 residues in the CDR3. Trimming pared 3 bases from V and 7 bases from J, leaving 16 bases between. This clonotype was seen a single time. The antigen is undetermined.

The chain carries TRBV12-3 or TRBV12-4 and TRBJ2-1; perhaps D is TRBD1 or TRBD2 (5 bases each). The sequenced material came from CD4+ T cells from PBMCs. The receptor was isolated from a human donor with multiple sclerosis. The CDR3 region is CASSFGESGGNEQFF. The DNA for the CDR3 is TGTGCCAGCAGTTTTGGGGAGAGTGGGGGTAATGAGCAGTTCTTC.